The text below deals with one T cell receptor beta chain. This CDR3 is built from 17 residues. The germline gives CDR1 SGHNT, CDR2 YYREEE (reference sequence). V was trimmed by 4 bases and J by 0 bases, leaving 20 bases between them. The naive CD8 population came from CD45RO-negative cells selected for CCR7, without terminally differentiated effector memory CD45RA+ cells. Every subset's genomic DNA went evenly onto several immunoSEQ plates. Sequencing was performed with immunoSEQ multiplex PCR; in TCRdb, only in-frame clones are kept and a portion is missing. Of 600,000 or so clones listed, around 96% are singletons. This sample is drawn from a study of shared clonotypes between healthy human individuals.

V usage is TRBV5-4 and J usage is TRBJ2-7, with D possibly being TRBD2 (6 bases). This clonotype was obtained from a woman aged 25 to 39 in good health. Sequenced sample: naive CD8+ T cells sorted from blood. CDR3 amino acids: CASSRPLDGSSSYEQYF. CDR3 DNA: TGTGCCAGCAGCCGACCCCTGGACGGGAGCAGCTCCTACGAGCAGTACTTC.